A single sample is the source of the 4 T cell receptor beta chains below, sequenced in a study of T cell responses to AZD1222 COVID-19 vaccine. The method was immunoSEQ multiplex PCR; TCRdb's version includes in-frame clones alone and lacks a portion of them. The sample lists about 120,000 clones, around 87% occurring once. The specimen comprised peripheral blood, sampled on day 0 of AZD1222 vaccination. The receptors here all came from an adult in good health.

V and J are TRBV6-5 and TRBJ2-7; D is uncertain. V was clipped by 2 bases and J by 1 base, with 9 bases between them. This CDR3 spans 14 amino acids. Germline assignment: CDR1 MNHEY and CDR2 SVGAGI. CDR3 sequence: CASSYPTGSYEQYF. Here the CDR3 DNA reads TGTGCCAGCAGTTACCCCACTGGGTCCTACGAGCAGTACTTC.

This chain links TRBV30 with TRBJ2-7; maybe TRBD2 (6 bases). The CDR3 spans 16 residues. The V gene's germline CDR1 is GTSNPN and CDR2 SVGIG (reference sequence). Trimming cost V 1 base and J 0 bases, with 16 bases left between them. The CDR3 spells CAWSGTEGPFSYEQYF. In DNA form, the CDR3 reads TGTGCCTGGAGTGGAACGGAGGGACCCTTCTCCTACGAGCAGTACTTC.

The count of this clone is one. The CDR3 DNA reads TGTGCCAGCAGGCCCTGGCGACAGGAGGCGCAGTATTTT. Protein sequence: CASRPWRQEAQYF. The chain recombines TRBV12-3 or TRBV12-4 with TRBJ2-3; D perhaps matches TRBD1 (6 bases). The V end lost 6 bases, the J end lost 10 bases, and 17 bases lay between the germline ends. The CDR3 sequence is 13 residues long.

This sequence joins TRBV28 and TRBJ1-2; unclear D gene. CDR1 is MDHEN, CDR2 SYDVKM, per germline. CDR3 size: 13 residues. With 4 bases removed from V and 4 bases from J, the gap between germline ends came to 10 bases. The DNA for the CDR3 is TGTGCCAGCAGTTCCGTAGGGTTCTATGGCTACACCTTC. Encoded protein: CASSSVGFYGYTF.